Following are 30 T cell receptor beta chains from one sample sequenced in a study of cytomegalovirus exposure and HLA in healthy donors. TCRdb's table, derived via immunoSEQ multiplex PCR, lists solely in-frame clones and lacks some. The sample yields tens of thousands of clones, roughly 96% seen once. Sequencing used PBMCs. These receptors were obtained from a man aged 18 to 30 in good health and CMV-seronegative.

The chain has TRBV7-8 and TRBJ2-7, with 8 bases identical to TRBD1. Trimming took 5 bases from V and 6 from J; bases not matched to a gene: 6. The CDR3 runs 13 residues. The germline V gene encodes CDR1 SGHVS and CDR2 FQNEAQ. The CDR3 sequence: CASSVTGGSEQYF. CDR3 sequence (DNA): TGTGCCAGCAGCGTCACAGGGGGGAGCGAGCAGTACTTC.

The chain combines TRBV27 with TRBJ2-2; D not certain. Germline CDR1 MNHEY, CDR2 SMNVEV (reference sequence). Trimming shortened V by 5 bases and J by 5 bases, and 12 bases separated the two germline ends. CDR3 length: 14 amino acids. The CDR3 spells CASSPRSLTGELFF. CDR3 coding DNA: TGTGCCAGCAGTCCTCGGTCCCTAACCGGGGAGCTGTTTTTT.

V gene TRBV18 combines with J gene TRBJ2-2, with TRBD1 matching over 10 bases. This CDR3 spans 15 amino acids. The V segment lost 2 bases and the J segment 4 bases; nucleotides outside the gene matches: 1. The germline gives CDR1 KGHSH, CDR2 LQKENI. The CDR3 DNA reads as TGTGCCAGCTCACCAAGGGACAGGGGCACCGGGGAGCTGTTTTTT. Encoded protein: CASSPRDRGTGELFF.

This rearrangement joins TRBV28 to TRBJ1-5, with 7 bases identical to TRBD1. CDR3 length: 16 residues. Germline CDR1 and CDR2: MDHEN and SYDVKM. V lost 4 bases to trimming and J lost 0 bases; unmatched junction nucleotides: 6. Here the CDR3 reads CASSSDRTYSNQPQHF. The CDR3, as DNA: TGTGCCAGCAGTTCGGACAGGACGTATAGCAATCAGCCCCAGCATTTT. The complete variable domain, with remaining parts taken from reference TRBV28 and TRBJ1-5, reads DVKVTQSSRYLVKRTGEKVFLECVQDMDHENMFWYRQDPGLGLRLIYFSYDVKMKEKGDIPEGYSVSREKKERFSLILESASTNQTSMYLCASSSDRTYSNQPQHFGDGTRLSIL.

The V and J genes are TRBV5-1 and TRBJ1-3; 8 bases agree with TRBD1. This CDR3 is 16 amino acids long. Trimming removed 4 bases from V and 2 bases from J; junction bases left unmatched: 8. Germline loops: CDR1 SGHRS, CDR2 YFSETQ. The CDR3 sequence is CASSPSPTGAGNTIYF. As DNA, the CDR3 is TGCGCCAGCAGCCCAAGTCCGACAGGGGCTGGAAACACCATATATTTT.

J is TRBJ2-5 and V is TRBV9; D perhaps matches TRBD2 (8 bases). Trimming shortened V by 4 bases and J by 5 bases, and 18 bases separated the two germline ends. The CDR3 spans 15 residues. The germline CDR1 and CDR2 sequences are SGDLS and YYNGEE. CDR3: CASSPGSGGGETQYF. CDR3 DNA sequence: TGTGCCAGCAGCCCTGGGTCGGGAGGGGGCGAGACCCAGTACTTC.

V gene TRBV28 combines with J gene TRBJ1-2; no firm D call. CDR1 and CDR2 (germline): MDHEN, SYDVKM. The CDR3 covers 11 residues. Trimming stripped 10 bases from V and 6 bases from J, with 12 bases between. The CDR3 nucleotides are TGTGCCACCATACTGGGAGATGGCTACACCTTC. Encoded protein: CATILGDGYTF.

For the CDR3, the DNA is TGTGCCAGCAGCAAAGATTTCAGGACTAGCCATATATCGGAGACCCAGTACTTC. Its translation is CASSKDFRTSHISETQYF. The chain links TRBV21-1 to TRBJ2-5; the table's TRBD2 call for D was not verified on the DNA. TRBV21-1 is deemed a pseudogene. CDR3 length: 18 amino acids.

This chain joins TRBV29-1 and TRBJ1-2; TRBD1 agrees at 8 bases. CDR3 length: 15 residues. CDR1 SQVTM and CDR2 ANQGSEA come from the germline V gene. The ends lost 4 bases at V and 3 bases at J; junction bases unmatched: 10. The CDR3 loop reads CSVGEYDRGDYGYTF. The CDR3 DNA sequence: TGCAGCGTTGGAGAGTATGACAGGGGCGACTATGGCTACACCTTC.

The rearrangement links TRBV19 to TRBJ1-4, with D perhaps matching TRBD1 (5 bases). Trimming pared 7 bases from V and 3 bases from J, leaving 12 bases between. The germline gives CDR1 LNHDA, CDR2 SQIVND (reference sequence). The CDR3 spans 14 residues. This CDR3 reads CASTYTGANEKLFF. The CDR3 nucleotides read TGTGCCAGTACCTACACGGGGGCTAATGAAAAACTGTTTTTT. Looking up the rest from reference TRBV19 and TRBJ1-4 gives the full variable domain: DGGITQSPKYLFRKEGQNVTLSCEQNLNHDAMYWYRQDPGQGLRLIYYSQIVNDFQKGDIAEGYSVSREKKESFPLTVTSAQKNPTAFYLCASTYTGANEKLFFGSGTQLSVL.

The V and J genes are TRBV18 and TRBJ2-2, with 8 bases lining up with TRBD2. This CDR3 comprises 17 residues. Germline V gives CDR1 KGHSH, CDR2 LQKENI. V lost 3 bases, J lost 3 bases, and 9 bases stayed unmatched. In DNA, the CDR3 is TGTGCCAGCTCACCTCATGGAGCGGGAGCTCACACCGGGGAGCTGTTTTTT. As protein: CASSPHGAGAHTGELFF.

This sequence joins TRBV9 and TRBJ2-2; TRBD2 agrees at 8 bases. The V gene end was trimmed by 4 bases and the J gene end by 2 bases; junction bases not matched to a gene: 7. CDR1 is SGDLS and CDR2 is YYNGEE in the germline V gene. CDR3 length: 16 residues. Here the CDR3 DNA reads TGTGCCAGCAGCCCCCGGGGGGGGGTAAACACCGGGGAGCTGTTTTTT. This translates into CASSPRGGVNTGELFF.

About this clone itself: Germline is not matched at one junction end, which may reflect a read error. This chain joins TRBV28 and TRBJ1-5; 7 bases line up with TRBD1. This CDR3 region has 13 residues. The germline V gene encodes CDR1 MDHEN and CDR2 SYDVKM. As DNA, the CDR3 is TGTGCCAGCAGCCCAATCAAAGGGGGCGGTTTGGATTTT. It yields the protein CASSPIKGGGLDF.

The genes are TRBV10-3 and TRBJ2-7; 10 bases agree with TRBD1. Per germline, CDR1 ENHRY and CDR2 SYGVKD. V gave up 0 bases and J gave up 6 bases; unmatched junction bases: 8. This CDR3 is 16 amino acids long. In nucleotides, the CDR3 is TGTGCCATCAGTGAGTCGCCGGGACAGGGGATTCTCGAGCAGTACTTC. Translation: CAISESPGQGILEQYF.

CDR3 loop: CASSLQGVRETQYF. The CDR3 DNA is TGCGCCAGCAGCTTGCAGGGGGTAAGAGAGACCCAGTACTTC. The V call is TRBV5-1, the J call TRBJ2-5, with 7 bases aligning to TRBD1. Germline-derived CDR1 and CDR2 are SGHRS and YFSETQ. The CDR3 length is 14 residues. V gave up 1 base and J gave up 4 bases; unmatched junction bases: 4. The full variable domain, rest sourced from reference TRBV5-1 and TRBJ2-5, is KAGVTQTPRYLIKTRGQQVTLSCSPISGHRSVSWYQQTPGQGLQFLFEYFSETQRNKGNFPGRFSGRQFSNSRSEMNVSTLELGDSALYLCASSLQGVRETQYFGPGTRLLVL.

This chain links TRBV9 with TRBJ2-7, with 10 bases matching TRBD1. CDR3 size: 15 residues. V lost 2 bases and J lost 4; bases outside the gene matches: 6. Germline CDR1 reads SGDLS; CDR2 reads YYNGEE. The CDR3 region has the DNA TGTGCCAGCAGCGTGCATCCGGGACAGGGGTACGAGCAGTACTTC. Translation gives CASSVHPGQGYEQYF.

V gene TRBV29-1 combines with J gene TRBJ2-7; D gene ambiguous. Germline lookup yields CDR1 SQVTM and CDR2 ANQGSEA. This CDR3 is 13 amino acids long. The ends were cut back, 1 base at V and 0 bases at J, with 7 bases in the middle. The CDR3: CSVEAGDSYEQYF. CDR3 DNA: TGCAGCGTTGAAGCAGGTGACTCCTACGAGCAGTACTTC.

The chain links TRBV27 to TRBJ2-3, with D possibly TRBD1 on 5 matching bases. Germline V gives CDR1 MNHEY, CDR2 SMNVEV (reference sequence). The length of the CDR3 is 15 residues. V shed 1 base and J shed 4 bases, with 12 bases lying between them. The CDR3 loop is CASSLWGLRADTQYF. The CDR3 region has the DNA TGTGCCAGCAGTTTATGGGGCCTAAGGGCAGATACGCAGTATTTT.

V is TRBV5-5 and J is TRBJ2-7; D remains unclear. From germline, CDR1 is SGHKS and CDR2 YYEKEE (reference sequence). The CDR3 extends over 15 amino acids. The V gene lost 1 base and the J gene lost 3 bases, with 14 bases spanning the gap. The CDR3 spells CASSLMRHIYYEQYF. The CDR3 coding sequence is TGTGCCAGCAGCTTGATGAGACATATTTACTACGAGCAGTACTTC.

V and J are TRBV18 and TRBJ1-1; D perhaps matches TRBD1 (6 bases). The V gene's germline CDR1 is KGHSH and CDR2 LQKENI. V lost 3 bases, J lost 6 bases, and 20 bases lay in between. The CDR3 is 16 residues long. CDR3 sequence: CASSPPPSGGLSEAFF. Written as DNA, the CDR3 is TGTGCCAGCTCACCCCCTCCAAGCGGGGGCCTGTCTGAAGCTTTCTTT. The full variable domain, rest sourced from reference TRBV18 and TRBJ1-1, is NAGVMQNPRHLVRRRGQEARLRCSPMKGHSHVYWYRQLPEEGLKFMVYLQKENIIDESGMPKERFSAEFPKEGPSILRIQQVVRGDSAAYFCASSPPPSGGLSEAFFGQGTRLTVV.

The gene calls are TRBV30 and TRBJ1-1; D perhaps matches TRBD1 (5 bases). Germline-derived CDR1 and CDR2 are GTSNPN and SVGIG (reference sequence). Trimming left V 3 bases short and J 1 base short, with 9 bases between. The CDR3 length is 13 residues. The DNA of the CDR3 is TGTGCCTGGAGACAGGATTCGAACACTGAAGCTTTCTTT. It translates to CAWRQDSNTEAFF.

The chain has TRBV5-4 and TRBJ1-2; 8 bases are a match to TRBD1. The CDR3 has 14 amino acids. The V and J ends lost 10 bases and 3 bases, in that order; junction bases with no gene match: 11. CDR1 is SGHNT and CDR2 is YYREEE in the germline V gene (reference sequence). CDR3 DNA sequence: TGTGCCGAAGGTACAGGGGGAGAGGACTATGGCTACACCTTC. Protein product: CAEGTGGEDYGYTF.

The CDR3 spells CSVQPTSLAKNIQYF. The CDR3 bases are TGCAGCGTTCAGCCGACAAGTCTGGCCAAAAACATTCAGTACTTC. The chain carries TRBV29-1 and TRBJ2-4; D is unresolved. CDR3 length: 15 amino acids. The V gene lost 5 bases and the J gene lost 1 base, with 15 bases spanning the gap. The germline V gene encodes CDR1 SQVTM and CDR2 ANQGSEA.

The chain joins TRBV28 to TRBJ2-5, with D perhaps TRBD1 (7 bases). The length of the CDR3 is 16 residues. The ends were cut back, 10 bases at V and 5 bases at J, with 26 bases in the middle. Germline loops: CDR1 MDHEN, CDR2 SYDVKM. Written as DNA, the CDR3 is TGTGCCACACTGAATCGGGTCCGCAGGGGGAGGGAGACCCAGTACTTC. Translating gives CATLNRVRRGRETQYF. Complete variable domain (other parts from reference TRBV28 and TRBJ2-5): DVKVTQSSRYLVKRTGEKVFLECVQDMDHENMFWYRQDPGLGLRLIYFSYDVKMKEKGDIPEGYSVSREKKERFSLILESASTNQTSMYLCATLNRVRRGRETQYFGPGTRLLVL.

The J gene is TRBJ2-2, the V gene TRBV18; D is perhaps TRBD1 (5 bases). The CDR3 sequence is 15 residues long. Trimming pared 1 base from V and 4 bases from J, leaving 10 bases between. CDR1 KGHSH and CDR2 LQKENI come from the germline V gene. The CDR3 nucleotides read TGTGCCAGCTCACCACTCCAGACAGTCACCGGGGAGCTGTTTTTT. This codes for CASSPLQTVTGELFF. The variable domain in full, with the rest retrieved from reference TRBV18 and TRBJ2-2, is NAGVMQNPRHLVRRRGQEARLRCSPMKGHSHVYWYRQLPEEGLKFMVYLQKENIIDESGMPKERFSAEFPKEGPSILRIQQVVRGDSAAYFCASSPLQTVTGELFFGEGSRLTVL.

V is TRBV7-6 and J is TRBJ2-7, with D tentatively TRBD1 (5 bases). The CDR3 is 14 residues long. Trimming shortened V by 0 bases and J by 3 bases, and 9 bases separated the two germline ends. Germline V gene sequence: CDR1 SGHVS, CDR2 FNYEAQ. CDR3 loop: CASSLAPGNYEQYF. CDR3 DNA: TGTGCCAGCAGCTTAGCGCCAGGGAACTACGAGCAGTACTTC.

V is TRBV27 and J is TRBJ2-3; 8 bases agree with TRBD1. The V and J ends lost 9 bases and 4 bases, in that order; junction bases with no gene match: 12. Germline V gives CDR1 MNHEY, CDR2 SMNVEV (reference sequence). This CDR3 region has 15 residues. In nucleotides, the CDR3 is TGTGCCAGTAGTGACCAGGGGGCCCCGGCAGATACGCAGTATTTT. It specifies CASSDQGAPADTQYF.

The gene calls are TRBV5-1 and TRBJ2-7; TRBD2 matches 11 bases. The CDR3 contains 14 residues. CDR1 is SGHRS and CDR2 is YFSETQ in the germline V gene. J gave up 10 bases and V 0 bases, and 6 bases lay outside the gene matches. The CDR3 sequence is CASSLGSGRANQYF. CDR3 coding DNA: TGCGCCAGCAGCTTGGGTAGCGGGAGGGCCAATCAGTACTTC.

DNA for the CDR3: TGTGCCTGGAGTGTATTGGGGCTCTATGGCTACACCTTC. This sequence encodes CAWSVLGLYGYTF. V usage is TRBV30 and J usage is TRBJ1-2, with D maybe TRBD1 (5 bases). This CDR3 region has 13 residues. Germline V gene data show CDR1 as GTSNPN and CDR2 as SVGIG (reference sequence). V dropped 0 bases and J dropped 4 bases, with 9 bases sitting between them.

This clone was picked up one time. J is TRBJ2-3 and V is TRBV7-8, with D tentatively TRBD2 (6 bases). This CDR3 region has 16 residues. V lost 1 base and J 2 bases, leaving 13 bases between the germline ends. Germline lookup yields CDR1 SGHVS and CDR2 FQNEAQ. The CDR3 DNA reads as TGTGCCAGCAGCTTAGATACGGCGGGACCCACAGATACGCAGTATTTT. Its protein product is CASSLDTAGPTDTQYF.